Following are 5 T cell receptor beta chains from one sample sequenced in a study of blood T cell repertoires in COVID-19. The data were produced by immunoSEQ multiplex PCR, yet TCRdb's version contains in-frame clones alone and is incomplete. The sample holds roughly 160,000 clones; under 85% are singletons and the top ten take approximately 12%. The sequencing input was PBMCs or T cells enriched from blood (not recorded which). All receptors come from a man aged 45-60 years who had recovered from COVID-19.

The chain links TRBV28 to TRBJ1-1; D may be TRBD1 (5 bases). V lost 3 bases, J lost 1 base, and 9 bases lay in between. Germline assignment: CDR1 MDHEN and CDR2 SYDVKM. This CDR3 has 14 residues. The CDR3, as DNA: TGTGCCAGCAGTTTGAGTCAGGGGAACACTGAAGCTTTCTTT. It is translated as CASSLSQGNTEAFF.

The chain links TRBV19 to TRBJ1-5, with 7 bases identical to TRBD1. The CDR3 runs to 15 residues. Germline V lookup: CDR1 LNHDA, CDR2 SQIVND (reference sequence). The V gene end was trimmed by 5 bases and the J gene end by 6 bases; junction bases not matched to a gene: 10. The CDR3 region is CASSVSTGESQPQHF. The CDR3 nucleotides read TGTGCCAGTAGTGTTAGCACAGGGGAGAGTCAGCCCCAGCATTTT.

The chain couples TRBV5-1 to TRBJ1-2; TRBD1 aligns across 8 bases. V lost 5 bases, J lost 10 bases, and 10 bases stayed unmatched. CDR3 length: 13 residues. Germline-derived CDR1 and CDR2 are SGHRS and YFSETQ. The CDR3 here is CASSLGTGAPYTF. CDR3 nucleotides: TGCGCCAGCAGTCTCGGGACAGGCGCACCCTACACCTTC.

The J gene is TRBJ1-2, the V gene TRBV18; 8 bases line up with TRBD1. This CDR3 has 16 residues. Trimming cost V 2 bases and J 2 bases; bases outside gene matches: 7. Per germline, CDR1 KGHSH and CDR2 LQKENI. The CDR3 loop reads CASSPSTGGRNYGYTF. CDR3 in DNA: TGTGCCAGCTCACCATCCACAGGGGGGCGAAACTATGGCTACACCTTC. Complete variable domain (other parts from reference TRBV18 and TRBJ1-2): NAGVMQNPRHLVRRRGQEARLRCSPMKGHSHVYWYRQLPEEGLKFMVYLQKENIIDESGMPKERFSAEFPKEGPSILRIQQVVRGDSAAYFCASSPSTGGRNYGYTFGSGTRLTVV.

The V call is TRBV3-1 (or the pseudogene TRBV3-2), the J call TRBJ1-5; D unresolved. The CDR3 covers 16 residues. Germline V lookup: CDR1 LGHDT, CDR2 YNNKEL (reference sequence). V shed 6 bases and J shed 3 bases, with 18 bases lying between them. Written as DNA, the CDR3 is TGTGCCAGCAGTCAGGACTTCCCGGGCTTCAATCAGCCCCAGCATTTT. Translating gives CASSQDFPGFNQPQHF.